The next 8 T cell receptor beta chains were all read from a single sample in a study of vaccination effects on CD4 cells after COVID-19. Produced via immunoSEQ multiplex PCR; TCRdb's table is partial and in-frame only. The sample has tens of thousands of clones; about two thirds are singletons. No antigen is known for these receptors. With the ViraFEST assay, the study expanded antigen-specific CD4+ T cells using viral peptide pools, then sequenced them. Researchers isolated CD4+ T cells once approximately eleven days of culture had elapsed. No vaccinee had earlier SARS-CoV-2 infection, and nucleocapsid antibodies were negative. This sample comprised CD4+ T cells from PBMCs cultured with SARS-CoV-2 spike peptides, obtained before COVID-19 vaccination. Source of these receptors: a human donor who received a COVID-19 vaccine.

The chain is built from TRBV6-5 and TRBJ1-1; D gene ambiguous. CDR1 is MNHEY, CDR2 SVGAGI, per germline. V was cut by 3 bases and J by 5 bases, with 13 bases left in between. The CDR3 extends over 14 amino acids. CDR3 residues: CASSYTRGRTEAFF. The CDR3 DNA sequence: TGTGCCAGCAGTTATACTCGGGGTCGGACTGAAGCTTTCTTT.

The chain links TRBV12-3 or TRBV12-4 to TRBJ1-1; D unresolved. The V end lost 4 bases, the J end lost 4 bases, and 10 bases lay between the germline ends. CDR3 length: 13 residues. The CDR3 DNA follows: TGTGCCAGCAGTTCCGATTTTTTCACTGAAGCTTTCTTT. Translating gives CASSSDFFTEAFF.

The chain carries TRBV6-5 and TRBJ1-3; D is unclear. The V gene lost 4 bases and the J gene lost 0 bases, with 7 bases spanning the gap. The CDR3 length is 14 residues. CDR1 is MNHEY and CDR2 is SVGAGI in the germline V gene. CDR3 sequence (DNA): TGTGCCAGCAGTTCCGGCCTCTCTGGAAACACCATATATTTT. It yields the protein CASSSGLSGNTIYF.

This clone has just a few counts. This chain joins TRBV14 and TRBJ1-1; D possibly corresponds to TRBD1 (5 bases). The CDR3 has 14 residues. V was trimmed by 4 bases and J by 1 base, leaving 10 bases between them. CDR1 is SGHDN and CDR2 is FVKESK in the germline V gene. CDR3 region: CASSLTQGNTEAFF. In nucleotides, the CDR3 is TGTGCCAGCAGCCTGACCCAGGGGAACACTGAAGCTTTCTTT.

This chain uses TRBV18 with TRBJ1-3; 7 positions agree with TRBD1. The germline V gene has CDR1 KGHSH and CDR2 LQKENI. The CDR3 is 14 residues long. Trimming took 5 bases from V and 4 from J; bases not matched to a gene: 5. The CDR3 bases are TGTGCCAGCTCAGTCCCGACAGGGGGAAACACCATATATTTT. It translates to CASSVPTGGNTIYF. The whole variable domain, remainder taken from reference TRBV18 and TRBJ1-3, is NAGVMQNPRHLVRRRGQEARLRCSPMKGHSHVYWYRQLPEEGLKFMVYLQKENIIDESGMPKERFSAEFPKEGPSILRIQQVVRGDSAAYFCASSVPTGGNTIYFGEGSWLTVV.

The chain couples TRBV20-1 to TRBJ2-1; D is undetermined. The CDR3 is made up of 13 amino acids. CDR1 and CDR2 from the germline V gene are DFQATT and SNEGSKA (reference sequence). Trimming left V 3 bases short and J 7 bases short, with 13 bases between. Here the CDR3 reads CSASVGSRNEQFF. The CDR3 coding sequence is TGCAGTGCTAGTGTGGGCAGCCGAAATGAGCAGTTCTTC.

This clone has just a few counts. V gene TRBV10-3 combines with J gene TRBJ2-1, with 10 bases matching TRBD1. Germline-derived CDR1 and CDR2 are ENHRY and SYGVKD. V shed 6 bases, J shed 7 bases, and the junction held 6 bases outside the gene matches. The CDR3 loop spans 14 amino acids. The CDR3 loop is CAIRGTGVWNEQFF. CDR3 in DNA: TGTGCCATCAGGGGGACAGGGGTCTGGAATGAGCAGTTCTTC.

This clone was found once. The chain carries TRBV19 and TRBJ2-6; D remains ambiguous. Looked up from germline, CDR1 is LNHDA and CDR2 is SQIVND (reference sequence). With 5 bases removed from V and 0 bases from J, the gap between germline ends came to 5 bases. This CDR3 has 14 amino acids. Here the CDR3 reads CASSSLSGANVLTF. Written as DNA, the CDR3 is TGTGCCAGTAGTTCCCTCTCTGGGGCCAACGTCCTGACTTTC.